The sequence of this TCR beta chain was determined in a study of T-cell reconstitution after alpha-beta-depleted transplantation in children. The TCRbeta library incorporated unique molecular identifiers. Via MiXCR, TCRdb re-called the PCR reads, giving one row per CDR3 protein. Of over 200,000 distinct CDR3 sequences listed, approximately 11% are singletons. This clonotype was seen many times. Trimming shortened V by 4 bases and J by 4 bases, and 18 bases separated the two germline ends. The CDR3 spans 15 residues. Per germline, CDR1 SGDLS and CDR2 YYNGEE. The receptor's source is a child younger than two with acute myeloid leukemia, due to receive a stem cell transplant. The V gene is TRBV9, the J gene TRBJ2-7; a weak D match, TRBD1 (6 bases). Specimen: PBMCs, collected before TCRalphabeta/CD19-depleted stem cell transplant. CDR3 nucleotides: TGTGCCAGCAGCCCTCGGACAGCCCAGCTATACGAGCAGTACTTC. This codes for CASSPRTAQLYEQYF.